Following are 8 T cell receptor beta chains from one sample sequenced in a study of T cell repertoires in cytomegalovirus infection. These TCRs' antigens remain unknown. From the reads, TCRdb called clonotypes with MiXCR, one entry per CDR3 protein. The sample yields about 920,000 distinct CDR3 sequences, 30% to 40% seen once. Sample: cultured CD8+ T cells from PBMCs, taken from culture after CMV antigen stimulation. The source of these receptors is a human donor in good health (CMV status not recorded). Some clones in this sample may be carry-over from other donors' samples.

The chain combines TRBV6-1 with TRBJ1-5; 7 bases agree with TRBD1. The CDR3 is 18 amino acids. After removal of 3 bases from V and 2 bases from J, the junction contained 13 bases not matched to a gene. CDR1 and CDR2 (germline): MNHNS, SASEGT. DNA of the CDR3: TGTGCCAGCAGTGAGAGAGACAGGGTGTACTCAGGCAATCAGCCCCAGCATTTT. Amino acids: CASSERDRVYSGNQPQHF.

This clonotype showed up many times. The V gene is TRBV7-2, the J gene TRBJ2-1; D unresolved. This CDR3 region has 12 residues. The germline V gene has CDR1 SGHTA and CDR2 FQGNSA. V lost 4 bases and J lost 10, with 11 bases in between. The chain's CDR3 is CASSSHRAEQFF. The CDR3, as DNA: TGTGCCAGCAGCTCCCATAGGGCAGAGCAGTTCTTC.

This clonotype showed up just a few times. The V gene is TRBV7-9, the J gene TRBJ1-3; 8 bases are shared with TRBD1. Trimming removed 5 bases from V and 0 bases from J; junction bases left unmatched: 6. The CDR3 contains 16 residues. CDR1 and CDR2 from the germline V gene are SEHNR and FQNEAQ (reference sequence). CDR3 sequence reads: CASSPWTGSSGNTIYF. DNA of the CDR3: TGTGCCAGCAGCCCCTGGACAGGGTCCTCTGGAAACACCATATATTTT.

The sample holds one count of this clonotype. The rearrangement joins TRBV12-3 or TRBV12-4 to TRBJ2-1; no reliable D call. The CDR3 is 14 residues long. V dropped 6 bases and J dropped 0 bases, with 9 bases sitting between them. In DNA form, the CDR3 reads TGTGCCAGCAGGGAATGGAGCTCCTACAATGAGCAGTTCTTC. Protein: CASREWSSYNEQFF.

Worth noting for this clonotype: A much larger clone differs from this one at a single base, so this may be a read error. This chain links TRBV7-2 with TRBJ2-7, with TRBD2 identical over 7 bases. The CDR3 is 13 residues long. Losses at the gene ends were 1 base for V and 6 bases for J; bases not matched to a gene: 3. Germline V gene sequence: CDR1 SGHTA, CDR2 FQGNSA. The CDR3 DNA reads TGTGCCAGCAGCTTAGGACAGCGGGGCGAGCAGTACTTC. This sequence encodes CASSLGQRGEQYF.

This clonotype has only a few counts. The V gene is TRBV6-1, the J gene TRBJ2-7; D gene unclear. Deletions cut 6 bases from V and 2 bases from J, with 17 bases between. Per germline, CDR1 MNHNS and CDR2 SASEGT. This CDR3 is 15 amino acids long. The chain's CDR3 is CASSALPERPYEQYF. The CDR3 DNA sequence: TGTGCCAGCAGCGCCCTTCCTGAGAGACCCTACGAGCAGTACTTC.

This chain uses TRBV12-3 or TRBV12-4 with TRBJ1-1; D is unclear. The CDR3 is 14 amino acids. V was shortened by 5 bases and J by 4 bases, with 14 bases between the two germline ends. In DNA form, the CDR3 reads TGTGCCAGCAGTCTAATAGGACGGTCCACTGAAGCTTTCTTT. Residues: CASSLIGRSTEAFF.

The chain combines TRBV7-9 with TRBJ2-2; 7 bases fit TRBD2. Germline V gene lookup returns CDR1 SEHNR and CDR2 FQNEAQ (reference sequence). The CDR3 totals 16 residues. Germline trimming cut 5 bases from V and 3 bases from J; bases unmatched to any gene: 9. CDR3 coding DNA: TGTGCCAGCAGCGCGTTACGGGACTACTACACCGGGGAGCTGTTTTTT. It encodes CASSALRDYYTGELFF. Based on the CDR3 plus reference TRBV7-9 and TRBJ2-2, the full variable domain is DTGVSQNPRHKITKRGQNVTFRCDPISEHNRLYWYRQTLGQGPEFLTYFQNEAQLEKSRLLSDRFSAERPKGSFSTLEIQRTEQGDSAMYLCASSALRDYYTGELFFGEGSRLTVL.